The entry that follows covers one TCR beta chain sequence. Antigen unknown. 60 Vbeta and 13 Jbeta primers were used in PCR. The table came from immunoSEQ multiplex PCR; TCRdb's copy has only in-frame clones and leaves some out. The sample lists under 200,000 clones; roughly four fifths were seen once. This sample was taken from a study of cytomegalovirus exposure and HLA in healthy donors. Study-wide context: Researchers found that roughly 81% of some 400 genotyped donors fell within the Caucasian-associated ancestry cluster. Findings and limits, study-wide: Rates of TCR association differed by HLA locus in a later analysis, with DRB1 highest and HLA-C lowest. Researchers reported in a later analysis that a missense DCLRE1C variant was tied to TCR beta V- and J-gene trimming.

Germline CDR1 is LGHNA and CDR2 is YSLEER. The CDR3 has 18 residues. The V gene end was trimmed by 2 bases and the J gene end by 0 bases; junction bases not matched to a gene: 8. Regarding donors, all were healthy bone marrow donors. This chain connects TRBV4-3 to TRBJ2-2, with 8 positions matching TRBD2. The receptor was isolated from a woman between 50 and 59 years old in good health and CMV-seronegative. Sequencing was done on a sample of PBMCs. CDR3 nucleotide sequence: TGCGCCAGCAGCCAAACCCGGGGGGGACCAGCGAACACCGGGGAGCTGTTTTTT. Translation: CASSQTRGGPANTGELFF.